A single sample gave rise to the 10 T cell receptor beta chains below, sequenced in a study of response to subunit inactivated influenza vaccine. Via MiXCR, TCRdb re-called the RT-PCR reads, giving one row per CDR3 protein. Of about 570,000 distinct CDR3 sequences in the sample, 11% were seen once. These data were also reused for a study on T cells expressing NK-cell markers. This second report adds: The cDNA for TCR beta came from 5'RACE template switching with UMIs.

This material consisted of PBMCs from blood, taken on the day of vaccination. These receptors originate from a man aged 45 to 65 who received an inactivated influenza vaccine.

This clonotype has a count of ten or more. V and J are TRBV24-1 and TRBJ2-1, with 12 bases that match TRBD2. Per the germline V gene, CDR1 is KGHDR and CDR2 is SFDVKD. The V segment lost 2 bases and the J segment 5 bases; nucleotides outside the gene matches: 6. This CDR3 is built from 17 residues. The CDR3 here is CATSDSLLAGGNNEQFF. The CDR3, as DNA: TGTGCCACCAGTGATTCCCTGCTAGCGGGGGGGAACAATGAGCAGTTCTTC.

This clonotype was observed a few times. The rearrangement uses TRBV18 and TRBJ1-4; D is perhaps TRBD1 (6 bases). V lost 3 bases, J lost 8 bases, and 19 bases lay in between. CDR3 length equals 16 residues. Looked up from germline, CDR1 is KGHSH and CDR2 is LQKENI. The chain's CDR3 is CASSPPGQDRREKLFF. CDR3 nucleotides: TGTGCCAGCTCACCCCCGGGCCAGGACAGACGGGAAAAACTGTTTTTT.

This clonotype was seen many times. The chain employs TRBV6-5 and TRBJ2-7; perhaps TRBD2 as D (5 bases). This CDR3 has 16 residues. The V gene lost 1 base and the J gene lost 7 bases, with 20 bases spanning the gap. The germline gives CDR1 MNHEY, CDR2 SVGAGI. The DNA of the CDR3 is TGTGCCAGCAGTTACTGGAGTTCCGTTTTCCCGGGGGAGCAGTACTTC. This sequence encodes CASSYWSSVFPGEQYF.

The V gene is TRBV5-1, the J gene TRBJ2-7; the D gene is possibly TRBD1 (5 bases). Trimming shortened V by 0 bases and J by 0 bases, and 7 bases separated the two germline ends. Per germline, CDR1 SGHRS and CDR2 YFSETQ. The CDR3 totals 14 residues. Here the CDR3 DNA reads TGCGCCAGCAGCTTGGCAGACAGCTCCTACGAGCAGTACTTC. This translates into CASSLADSSYEQYF.

J is TRBJ1-5 and V is TRBV30; D is undetermined. Germline loops: CDR1 GTSNPN, CDR2 SVGIG (reference sequence). Trimming pared 0 bases from V and 0 bases from J, leaving 12 bases between. This CDR3 is built from 16 residues. CDR3 loop: CAWSVPGRHSNQPQHF. CDR3 in DNA: TGTGCCTGGAGTGTACCAGGCCGACATAGCAATCAGCCCCAGCATTTT. Drawing the rest from reference TRBV30 and TRBJ1-5, the complete variable domain is SQTIHQWPATLVQPVGSPLSLECTVEGTSNPNLYWYRQAAGRGLQLLFYSVGIGQISSEVPQNLSASRPQDRQFILSSKKLLLSDSGFYLCAWSVPGRHSNQPQHFGDGTRLSIL.

This clonotype was recorded at least ten times. This sequence joins TRBV10-2 and TRBJ2-4, with D possibly being TRBD2 (5 bases). V lost 2 bases and J 8 bases, leaving 13 bases between the germline ends. CDR3 length: 14 amino acids. CDR1 and CDR2 from the germline V gene are WSHSY and SAAADI. CDR3 DNA sequence: TGCGCCAGCAGTGAGCTAGCTCCGAGGGACATTCAGTACTTC. This sequence encodes CASSELAPRDIQYF.

The table lists this clonotype with a few counts. The rearrangement joins TRBV20-1 to TRBJ2-7; possible D gene TRBD2, 5 bases. Germline V gene lookup returns CDR1 DFQATT and CDR2 SNEGSKA (reference sequence). The V end was cut by 3 bases, the J end by 6 bases, with 15 bases between. There are 13 residues in the CDR3. The CDR3 sequence is CSARIQSAGEQYF. The CDR3 region has the DNA TGCAGTGCTAGGATACAAAGTGCGGGCGAGCAGTACTTC.

This clonotype was seen more than once but under ten times. The chain has TRBV20-1 and TRBJ2-1; D may be TRBD1 (6 bases). Germline CDR1 reads DFQATT; CDR2 reads SNEGSKA (reference sequence). The germline V and J ends were trimmed by 0 bases and 5 bases, with 17 bases remaining between them. The CDR3 is 16 amino acids. Written as DNA, the CDR3 is TGCAGTGCTAGAGATAGAAAGGGGGTACACAACAATGAGCAGTTCTTC. Its protein is CSARDRKGVHNNEQFF.

CDR3 bases: TGTGCCAGCAGATACAGGGGGAGCTCCTACGAGCAGTACTTC. Translating it yields CASRYRGSSYEQYF. The chain has TRBV6-5 and TRBJ2-7; 8 bases are a match to TRBD1. Looked up from germline, CDR1 is MNHEY and CDR2 is SVGAGI. CDR3 size: 14 residues. The junction had 4 bases not matched to a gene; V was cut back by 6 bases and J by 0 bases.

CDR3 sequence (DNA): TGCGCCAGCAGCCAAGACCCACAGGATACGCAGTATTTT. Its protein product is CASSQDPQDTQYF. The chain employs TRBV4-3 and TRBJ2-3; the D is unclear. Germline V gives CDR1 LGHNA, CDR2 YSLEER. There are 13 residues in the CDR3. Trimming took 0 bases from V and 6 from J, leaving 7 bases between them.